Listed below are T cell receptor beta chains from one sample, sequenced in a study of identical twins. Each CDR3 protein is one row after TCRdb ran MiXCR on the 5' RACE reads. Of fewer than 650,000 distinct CDR3 sequences in the sample, more than 9% were seen once. The data also belong to a second study, concerning yellow fever vaccine responses in identical twins.

Sequencing was performed on PBMCs. Receptor source: a woman younger than 30 in good health. The CDR3 runs from the conserved cysteine through the conserved F or W. The order of the fields is J gene, clone size, CDR3 length, D gene, V gene, CDR3 protein, CDR3 DNA. D genes are given only for firm matches. A clone size is listed for some rows: how often the clone was seen (once, few, many), or a class if it is expanded.

>TRBJ2-2|many|13|.|TRBV7-9
CASRRRNTGELFF
TGTGCCAGCAGACGGCGGAACACCGGGGAGCTGTTTTTT
>TRBJ2-7|.|17|.|TRBV6-5
CASSYSMSLGLSYEQYF
TGTGCCAGCAGTTACTCGATGTCCCTAGGACTTTCCTACGAGCAGTACTTC
>TRBJ2-7|many|13|.|TRBV20-1
CSARAGLDYEQYF
TGCAGTGCTAGAGCAGGCCTAGACTACGAGCAGTACTTC
>TRBJ2-5|many|15|.|TRBV20-1
CSARDWGGPEETQYF
TGCAGTGCTAGAGATTGGGGCGGTCCAGAAGAGACCCAGTACTTC
>TRBJ2-5|.|13|.|TRBV7-2
CASRFGGQETQYF
TGTGCCAGCCGATTTGGGGGACAAGAGACCCAGTACTTC
>TRBJ1-6|.|13|.|TRBV14
CASSQGVVSPLHF
TGTGCCAGCAGCCAGGGGGTTGTTTCACCCCTCCACTTT
>TRBJ2-1|few|13|TRBD1|TRBV10-3
CAISGDSDNEQFF
TGTGCCATCAGTGGGGACAGCGACAATGAGCAGTTCTTC
>TRBJ2-7|few|20|TRBD2|TRBV14
CASSHPPIDRSGRALYEQYF
TGTGCCAGCAGCCATCCGCCCATCGATAGGAGCGGGAGAGCTCTCTACGAGCAGTACTTC
>TRBJ2-7|many|13|.|TRBV5-1
CASSLAVEGEQYF
TGCGCCAGCAGCTTGGCCGTAGAGGGGGAGCAGTACTTC
>TRBJ2-1|many|16|.|TRBV4-2
CASSQDGGGGPNEQFF
TGTGCCAGCAGCCAAGATGGAGGGGGAGGGCCGAATGAGCAGTTCTTC